This T cell receptor beta chain stems from a study of CD8 T cells in ankylosing spondylitis (dated by TCRdb to 2016 to 2017). Study-level background: T cell receptor beta repertoires were profiled in healthy donors and ankylosing spondylitis patients so that disease-linked TCR variants could be found. In total, the full study cohort was made up of about 110 healthy donors and about two dozen ankylosing spondylitis patients. Samples of peripheral blood were taken, and for ankylosing spondylitis patients, synovial fluid was collected as well. The study at large found these results: Blood from ankylosing spondylitis patients appeared to be characterized by a TCR beta motif composed of eight highly homologous amino acid variants. Significant enrichment of the disease-linked clones was reported in matched synovial fluid samples from ankylosing spondylitis patients. Some TCR beta motif variants had previously been reported in synovial fluid and blood of reactive arthritis patients, which suggested common disease-initiation mechanisms. In peripheral blood, the disease-linked clones were found at relatively low frequencies and had a CD8+ phenotype.

TCRdb names Illumina HiSeq 2500 as the instrument used. TCR beta libraries were prepared by quantitative 5'-RACE with molecular barcodes. The study's own analysis went as follows. To identify disease-linked TCR variants, a new computational method was used, one built on a probabilistic model of VDJ rearrangement. TCRdb reworked the public reads: Q25 trimming with fastp, MiXCR clone assembly, productive beta chains retained. One record per CDR3 amino acid sequence lists the most common genes and DNA. These V and J calls originate from TCRdb's pipeline instead of the authors' own analysis. Across this sample there are some 150,000 distinct CDR3 sequences, with about an eighth seen only once. The ten largest clonotypes hold about 3.8% of the sample. The germline V gene gives CDR1 as MDHEN and CDR2 as SYDVKM. From cysteine to phenylalanine, the CDR3 is 14 amino acids long. CDR3 DNA only is kept here, 42 bases in frame from base 1. V lost 6 bases and J lost 8 bases; the stretch between them is 19 bases long.

In its sample, this clonotype was seen a few times. This receptor's antigen is unknown. One base away there is no much larger clone; base qualities are not given. This receptor chain uses TRBV28 and TRBJ1-2; D gene: possibly TRBD1, on 6 matching bases. Sequencing was carried out using blood, either unsorted or a sorted T cell fraction (not recorded which). This sequence originates from a female donor with ankylosing spondylitis or in good health (not recorded which). The CDR3 region has the sequence CASSPPPGARGYTF. The nucleotide sequence reads TGTGCCAGCAGCCCCCCCCCAGGGGCGCGCGGCTACACCTTC.